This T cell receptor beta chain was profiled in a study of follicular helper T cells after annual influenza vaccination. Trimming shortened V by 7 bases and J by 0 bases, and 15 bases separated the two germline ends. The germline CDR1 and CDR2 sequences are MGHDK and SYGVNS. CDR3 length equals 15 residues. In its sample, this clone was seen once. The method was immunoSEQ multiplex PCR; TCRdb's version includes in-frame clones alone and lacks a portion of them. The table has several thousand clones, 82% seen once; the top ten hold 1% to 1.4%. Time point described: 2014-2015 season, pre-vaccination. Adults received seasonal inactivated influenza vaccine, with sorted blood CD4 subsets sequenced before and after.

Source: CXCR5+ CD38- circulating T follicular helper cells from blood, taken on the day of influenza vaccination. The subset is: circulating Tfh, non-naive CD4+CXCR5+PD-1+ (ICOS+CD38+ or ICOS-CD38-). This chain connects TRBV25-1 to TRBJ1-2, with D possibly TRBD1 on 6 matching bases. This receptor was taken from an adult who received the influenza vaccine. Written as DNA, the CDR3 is TGTGCCAGCACAGCAGGGACACAAACTAACTATGGCTACACCTTC. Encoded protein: CASTAGTQTNYGYTF.